This TCR beta chain is from a study of CD8 T cells in Susac syndrome. The CDR3 length is 13 residues. The germline V gene has CDR1 LNHDA and CDR2 SQIVND (reference sequence). Trimming removed 4 bases at V and 4 bases at J, with 10 bases between. Random hexamers were used to reverse transcribe about 0.45 to 1 ug of RNA. TCRdb ran MiXCR on the immunoSEQ multiplex PCR reads and lists one entry per CDR3 protein. This table holds around 190,000 distinct CDR3 sequences, about 93% found once. The sample holds one count of this clonotype. The chain has TRBV19 and TRBJ1-2; possibly TRBD1 for D (6 bases). This clonotype originated in a human donor in good health. Source material: CD4+ T cells from PBMCs. The CDR3 DNA reads as TGTGCCAGTAGTAAGGGACACACCTATGGCTACACCTTC. Translated, it gives CASSKGHTYGYTF.